These 10 T cell receptor beta chains came from one sample sequenced in a study of cytomegalovirus exposure and HLA in healthy donors. Assay: immunoSEQ multiplex PCR; the TCRdb copy retains only in-frame clones and omits some. The table has 250,000 to 300,000 clones, around 85% seen once. The sequenced sample consisted of PBMCs. The receptors here all came from a woman under 30 in good health and CMV-seronegative.

The CDR3 protein is CASSEASYNEQFF. CDR3 nucleotides: TGCGCCAGCAGTGAGGCCAGCTACAATGAGCAGTTCTTC. The J gene is TRBJ2-1, the V gene TRBV10-1, with no clear D. Germline-derived CDR1 and CDR2 are WNHNN and SYGVQD (reference sequence). CDR3 length: 13 amino acids. Between the trimmed V and J ends, which lost 2 bases and 3 bases, there was a span of 5 bases.

The V gene is TRBV6-1, the J gene TRBJ1-5; no firm D call. V lost 6 bases and J 1 base, leaving 7 bases between the germline ends. CDR1 MNHNS and CDR2 SASEGT come from the germline V gene. There are 13 residues in the CDR3. The CDR3 coding sequence is TGTGCCAGCAGCGGGAGGAGCAATCAGCCCCAGCATTTT. Protein sequence: CASSGRSNQPQHF.

V is TRBV10-3 and J is TRBJ1-1; 11 bases map to TRBD1. Germline CDR1 ENHRY, CDR2 SYGVKD. Trimming cost V 5 bases and J 4 bases; bases outside gene matches: 15. The CDR3 loop spans 18 amino acids. In nucleotides, the CDR3 is TGTGCCATCAGTTCGCTCCCGGGACAGGGGGAGAGAAGCACTGAAGCTTTCTTT. This translates into CAISSLPGQGERSTEAFF.

This clone was detected only a few times. The chain is built from TRBV5-1 and TRBJ1-4; no reliable D call. V was pared by 0 bases and J by 3 bases, with 6 bases between. Germline V gene data show CDR1 as SGHRS and CDR2 as YFSETQ. The CDR3 loop spans 14 amino acids. The DNA for the CDR3 is TGCGCCAGCAGCTTGGGCGGTGCTAATGAAAAACTGTTTTTT. Its protein product is CASSLGGANEKLFF.

The V call is TRBV6-5, the J call TRBJ1-1; perhaps TRBD1 as D (5 bases). The CDR3 covers 13 residues. Germline V CDR1 and CDR2: MNHEY, SVGAGI. Deletions cut 1 base from V and 4 bases from J, with 7 bases between. CDR3 sequence (DNA): TGTGCCAGCAGTTACTACGGGGGCACTGAAGCTTTCTTT. It codes for CASSYYGGTEAFF.

This clone was seen more than once but under ten times. The genes are TRBV29-1 and TRBJ2-1, with D tentatively TRBD1 (6 bases). Germline CDR1 SQVTM, CDR2 ANQGSEA. V lost 2 bases, J lost 7 bases, and 9 bases lay in between. The CDR3 is made up of 12 amino acids. CDR3 residues: CSVEWQGNEQFF. As DNA, the CDR3 is TGCAGCGTTGAATGGCAGGGGAATGAGCAGTTCTTC.

The rearrangement uses TRBV7-8 and TRBJ2-1, with 9 bases fitting TRBD2. The CDR3 is 15 residues long. Germline values: CDR1 SGHVS, CDR2 FQNEAQ. The J segment lost 9 bases and the V segment lost 3 bases, leaving 9 bases of the junction unmatched. This CDR3 reads CASSFSLAGLGEQFF. The CDR3 nucleotides read TGTGCCAGCAGCTTTTCACTAGCGGGTTTGGGTGAGCAGTTCTTC.

The chain carries TRBV6-1 and TRBJ2-3; 7 positions match TRBD2. The CDR3 loop spans 18 amino acids. The germline V gene encodes CDR1 MNHNS and CDR2 SASEGT. Trimming at V came to 4 bases and at J to 0 bases, leaving 13 bases not matched to a gene. CDR3 protein: CASSAYELAETSTDTQYF. CDR3 nucleotides: TGTGCCAGCAGTGCGTACGAGCTAGCGGAGACTAGCACAGATACGCAGTATTTT.

The rearrangement links TRBV29-1 to TRBJ2-2, with 7 bases that match TRBD2. CDR3 length: 13 amino acids. Trimming removed 7 bases from V and 3 bases from J; junction bases left unmatched: 5. CDR1 is SQVTM, CDR2 ANQGSEA, per germline. Here the CDR3 DNA reads TGCAGCGCCGGGGGGTGGGACACCGGGGAGCTGTTTTTT. Translated: CSAGGWDTGELFF.

This clone was counted at least ten times. The J gene is TRBJ2-2, the V gene TRBV2; D gene ambiguous. This CDR3 contains 14 residues. Germline V gives CDR1 SNHLY, CDR2 FYNNEI. The V end was cut by 4 bases, the J end by 6 bases, with 12 bases between. The CDR3 coding sequence is TGTGCCAGCAGTGTAATCGGGTTGCCCGGGGAGCTGTTTTTT. Amino acid sequence: CASSVIGLPGELFF. The full variable domain, rest sourced from reference TRBV2 and TRBJ2-2, is EPEVTQTPSHQVTQMGQEVILRCVPISNHLYFYWYRQILGQKVEFLVSFYNNEISEKSEIFDDQFSVERPDGSNFTLKIRSTKLEDSAMYFCASSVIGLPGELFFGEGSRLTVL.